The rows below give T cell receptor beta chains drawn from one sample of a study of blood T cells in healthy people across ages. MiXCR, run by TCRdb on the 5' RACE reads, gives a single entry per CDR3 protein. The repertoire includes 1.5 million to 1.8 million distinct CDR3 sequences, 35% to 45% of them detected once, and under 5% sits in the top ten. The material sequenced was blood. Every receptor here comes from a young woman in good health. Both conserved end residues are part of each CDR3. D genes are given only for firm matches. Clone size appears in some rows only: once, few, many, or a class for an expanded clone.

TRBV18	TRBJ2-5	TRBD1	NA	TGTGCCAGCTCAACACAGGGGGGAGAGACCCAGTACTTC	CASSTQGGETQYF
TRBV7-9	TRBJ2-1	TRBD2	NA	TGTGCCAGCAGCTTGGGGATCGGGACTAGCGGAGTTGAGCAGTTCTTC	CASSLGIGTSGVEQFF
TRBV15	TRBJ1-2	NA	few	TGTGCCACCAGCAGCGGGAGGGCGAACTATGGCTACACCTTC	CATSSGRANYGYTF
TRBV4-3	TRBJ1-4	TRBD1	NA	TGCGCCAGCAGCCGGGAAACTAGGACAGGGGTAAAACTGTTTTTT	CASSRETRTGVKLFF
TRBV5-1	TRBJ2-7	TRBD2	few	TGCGCCAGCAGCCCCGGTGGGGGGGGAGGCTACGAGCAGTACTTC	CASSPGGGGGYEQYF
TRBV4-3	TRBJ1-2	NA	NA	TGCGCCAGCAGCCAAGAATTGAGGTGGGAGGGCTACACCTTC	CASSQELRWEGYTF
TRBV27	TRBJ1-6	NA	NA	TGTGCCAGCAGTCCCCCCAGGACGCTTTATAATTCACCCCTCCACTTT	CASSPPRTLYNSPLHF
TRBV10-3	TRBJ2-5	TRBD2	few	TGTGCCATCAGTGACCCGGGAGGGATCCAAGAGACCCAGTACTTC	CAISDPGGIQETQYF
TRBV10-3	TRBJ1-3	NA	NA	TGTGCCATCAGTGAGCCGGGCCACTCTGGAAACACCATATATTTT	CAISEPGHSGNTIYF
TRBV29-1	TRBJ1-1	NA	few	TGCAGCGTTGATAAGGGCCCGAACACTGAAGCTTTCTTT	CSVDKGPNTEAFF
TRBV29-1	TRBJ1-1	TRBD1	NA	TGCAGCGTTTCTAGGACAGGGGGAGCTTTCTTT	CSVSRTGGAFF
TRBV5-1	TRBJ2-3	TRBD2	NA	TGCGCCAGCAGCGATGGGACTAGCGGGGGGGCAGATACGCAGTATTTT	CASSDGTSGGADTQYF
TRBV5-1	TRBJ2-1	TRBD1	NA	TGCGCCAGCAGTCCCCCCGGGACAGTCTACAATGAGCAGTTCTTC	CASSPPGTVYNEQFF
TRBV15	TRBJ1-6	NA	NA	TGTGCCACCAGCCAAACCCTAGGGAGGAGGGATTCACCCCTCCACTTT	CATSQTLGRRDSPLHF
TRBV4-1	TRBJ2-5	TRBD2	NA	TGCGCCAGCAGCCAAGAACTAGGAGGCGGGGGGGCAGGGAGAGTGACCCAGTACTTC	CASSQELGGGGAGRVTQYF
TRBV7-2	TRBJ2-3	NA	many	TGTGCCAGCAGCTCGCCGTCCAGCGATACGCAGTATTTT	CASSSPSSDTQYF
TRBV2	TRBJ2-7	NA	few	TGTGCCAGCAGAAGCAGGGTCCGGGACGAGCAGTACTTC	CASRSRVRDEQYF
TRBV7-2	TRBJ1-1	NA	NA	TGTGCCAGCAGCTTCGGGCTGACGAACACTGAAGCTTTCTTT	CASSFGLTNTEAFF
TRBV9	TRBJ2-1	NA	NA	TGTGCCAGCAGCGTAGGGATAAAGTACAATGAGCAGTTCTTC	CASSVGIKYNEQFF
TRBV11-2	TRBJ1-1	NA	few	TGTGCCAGCAGCTTAGGAGGCGGGCAGAACACTGAAGCTTTCTTT	CASSLGGGQNTEAFF
TRBV7-9	TRBJ1-6	NA	NA	TGTGCCAGCAGCTCGGGGCTGGGGAATTCACCCCTCCACTTT	CASSSGLGNSPLHF
TRBV9	TRBJ1-1	NA	NA	TGTGCCAGCAGCGTAGTGCCAGGGTTTAACACTGAAGCTTTCTTT	CASSVVPGFNTEAFF
TRBV20-1	TRBJ1-4	NA	NA	TGCAGTGCTAGACCCGATGAAAAACTGTTTTTT	CSARPDEKLFF
TRBV6-5	TRBJ2-4	NA	NA	TGTGCCAGCAGCAAGAGCGGGCTCAAAAACATTCAGTACTTC	CASSKSGLKNIQYF
TRBV7-8	TRBJ2-7	NA	NA	TGTGCCAGCAGCTGGTTTGAGTTGGGTTCCTACGAGCAGTACTTC	CASSWFELGSYEQYF
TRBV2	TRBJ2-4	NA	NA	TGTGTCAGCAGCCAGTCGAGCAAAAACATTCAGTACTTC	CVSSQSSKNIQYF
TRBV12-3/TRBV12-4	TRBJ2-3	TRBD2	NA	TGTGCCAGCAGTTTTCCAGGACTAGCGGGGTCTACAGATACGCAGTATTTT	CASSFPGLAGSTDTQYF
TRBV28	TRBJ2-3	NA	few	TGTGCCAGCAGTTTGGGGGTGTGGGTAACAGATACGCAGTATTTT	CASSLGVWVTDTQYF
TRBV5-1	TRBJ2-5	TRBD2	NA	TGCGCCAGCAGCTTGCCCCTAGCGGGAGGAAGCGAGACCCAGTACTTC	CASSLPLAGGSETQYF
TRBV5-4	TRBJ1-2	TRBD1	NA	TGTGCCAGCAGTTTTGGGGGCCCCGGACAGGGGAACTATGGCTACACCTTC	CASSFGGPGQGNYGYTF
TRBV12-3/TRBV12-4	TRBJ2-7	TRBD2	NA	TGTGCCAGCAGTCTCCTCGCCCGGACTAGCGGGGTCTACGAGCAGTACTTC	CASSLLARTSGVYEQYF
TRBV6-6	TRBJ1-2	TRBD1	few	TGTGCCAGCAGAGGCATTGAGGACAGGGTGTCCTATGGCTACACCTTC	CASRGIEDRVSYGYTF